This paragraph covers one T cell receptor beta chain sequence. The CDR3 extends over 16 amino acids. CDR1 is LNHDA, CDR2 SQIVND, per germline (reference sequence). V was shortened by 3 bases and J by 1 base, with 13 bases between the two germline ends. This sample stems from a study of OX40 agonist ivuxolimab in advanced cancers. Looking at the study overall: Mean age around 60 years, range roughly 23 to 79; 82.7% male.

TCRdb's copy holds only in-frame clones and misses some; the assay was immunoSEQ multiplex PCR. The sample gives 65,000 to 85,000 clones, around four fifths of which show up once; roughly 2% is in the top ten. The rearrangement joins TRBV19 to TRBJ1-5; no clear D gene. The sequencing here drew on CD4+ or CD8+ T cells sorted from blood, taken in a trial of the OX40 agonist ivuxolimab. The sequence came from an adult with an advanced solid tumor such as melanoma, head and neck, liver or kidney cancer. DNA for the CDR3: TGTGCCAGTAGTATGTGGAAGGGTGTCAGCAATCAGCCCCAGCATTTT. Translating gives CASSMWKGVSNQPQHF.